This TCR beta chain came from a study of blood T cell repertoires in COVID-19. Study in general: The United States, Italy and Spain supplied acute and convalescent COVID-19 samples. PBMCs, B-cell-depleted T cells, or T cells were the source of the cDNA or gDNA that made up the material.

This CDR3 contains 13 residues. Trimming removed 1 base from V and 7 bases from J, with 10 bases in between. CDR1 is SGHTA, CDR2 FQGNSA, per germline. Original analysis: It was from reference gene primer amplification that nucleated cell counts were estimated. TCRdb's table, derived via immunoSEQ multiplex PCR, lists solely in-frame clones and lacks some. The DNA was the basis for D and trimming; V, J and clone size are from that table. The table shows over 100,000 clones, with under 85% occurring only once. The receptor was derived from a woman in her sixties with acute or convalescent COVID-19. V is TRBV7-2 and J is TRBJ1-1; weak D call: TRBD1 (5 bases). The sample was peripheral blood. CDR3 amino acids: CASSLVPDSEAFF. CDR3 nucleotides: TGTGCCAGCAGCTTAGTTCCCGACAGTGAAGCTTTCTTT. The variable domain in full, with the rest retrieved from reference TRBV7-2 and TRBJ1-1, is GAGVSQSPSNKVTEKGKDVELRCDPISGHTALYWYRQSLGQGLEFLIYFQGNSAPDKSGLPSDRFSAERTGGSVSTLTIQRTQQEDSAVYLCASSLVPDSEAFFGQGTRLTVV.